This TCR beta chain originates from a study of blood T cell repertoires in COVID-19 (dated by TCRdb to 2020 to 2022). About the investigation overall: Samples covering the acute and convalescent phases of COVID-19 were provided by collaborators in the United States, Italy and Spain. The prospective study material was composed of cDNA or gDNA derived from T cells, B-cell-depleted T cells, or PBMCs. Subjects who had been exposed to COVID-19, were actively infected with it, or had recovered from it provided the deeply sampled blood TCRbeta repertoires that made up the dataset. A freely available public database, intended as a resource for researchers studying the immune response to SARS-CoV-2, is where the repertoires were released. Samples came from the ongoing ImmuneRACE study (first 160 participants) plus 1,254 subjects from 6 global collaborators. The sample metadata nearly always contained a de-identified subject ID, COVID-19 status, age in years and sex. Where available, HLA class I and class II types were obtained from metadata supplied by the sample provider rather than from assay-based typing.

The CDR3 covers 15 residues, taking in both the cysteine and the phenylalanine. The sequence is cut down to CDR3 DNA, 45 bases in frame from base 1. The germline V gene (reference sequence) specifies LNHDA as CDR1 and SQIVND as CDR2. The junction carries 10 bases between V and J, which are trimmed by 0 bases and 2 bases respectively. In the case of this clone: There is no known antigen for this receptor. Base qualities were left out, and no much larger clone turns up one base away.

The collaborating institutions used their own protocols to collect whole blood in K2EDTA tubes. For TCRbeta analysis, collaborators shipped samples as frozen whole blood, isolated PBMCs, or DNA extracted from either of those sample types. TCRbeta CDR3 regions were amplified from genomic DNA using the immunoSEQ Assay, a bias-controlled multiplex PCR. Processing in the source paper ran as follows. The number of nucleated cells in each sample was estimated by amplification of reference gene primers within the assay. To quantify the absolute abundance of each unique TCRbeta CDR3 rearrangement, sequence reads were collapsed and filtered. Productive Simpson clonality was computed per sample as the square root of Simpson's diversity index over productive rearrangements. Drawn from immuneACCESS, this table holds only the in-frame rearrangements with V and J called that TCRdb kept. Clones are partly lost; checked studies trace under half to an unresolved V gene and leave the rest unexplained. D and trimming were read from the DNA, whereas the V and J calls and clone size are those reported in that table. The sample has hundreds of thousands of clones on record, about 91% of them singletons. About 1.3% of the sample rests with the top ten.

What the work shows at the level of the full study, not this receptor alone: Clinical and demographic metadata were provided uncurated, with the amount varying by source and participant.

Input material: peripheral blood. The chain joins TRBV19 to TRBJ2-5; the D region possibly corresponds to TRBD1 (6 bases align). The receptor comes from a man older than 75 with acute or convalescent COVID-19. CDR3 reads: CASSIDLGAQETQYF. The sequenced DNA: TGTGCCAGTAGTATAGATTTGGGGGCTCAAGAGACCCAGTACTTC.